This is a list of T cell receptor beta chains from one sample in a study of blood T cell repertoires in COVID-19. Clones were sequenced by immunoSEQ multiplex PCR, and TCRdb holds only the in-frame ones, with some missing. The sample has more than 80,000 clones, around 88% seen once; the top ten hold over 1.5%. The specimen sequenced was peripheral blood. The source is an elderly man with acute or convalescent COVID-19. Both conserved end residues are part of each CDR3. Each record gives: J gene, V gene, clone size, D gene, CDR3 DNA, CDR3 protein. The D gene is left open where the match is weak. Clone size is given for some rows only: seen once, a few or many times, or a class if the clone is expanded.

>TRBJ2-2|TRBV10-3|once|TRBD2
TGTGCCATCAGTGAGCCGGGACTAGCGGGTCCGGGAGGGGAGCTGTTTTTT
CAISEPGLAGPGGELFF
>TRBJ2-3|TRBV28|-|-
TGTGCCAGCAGTTTTCAGGGGCCTAGCACAGATACGCAGTATTTT
CASSFQGPSTDTQYF
>TRBJ2-5|TRBV28|-|-
TGTGCCAGCAGTGTGGACAGTGACCAGAAGACCCAGTACTTC
CASSVDSDQKTQYF
>TRBJ2-3|TRBV19|-|-
TGTGCCAGTAGTACTCTACCCCCCGGAGGATTGGCGGGCGGGCGCCCCGGTACGCAGTATTTT
CASSTLPPGGLAGGRPGTQYF
>TRBJ1-2|TRBV3-1/TRBV3-2|-|TRBD1
TGTGCCAGCAGCCGAACCGGGACAGGGATTAGTGGCTACACCTTC
CASSRTGTGISGYTF
>TRBJ2-7|TRBV19|-|-
TGTGCCAGTAAGGTCTCGGCGGGATTACACAACTACGAGCAGTACTTC
CASKVSAGLHNYEQYF
>TRBJ1-5|TRBV19|-|TRBD1
TGTGCCAGTAGTCACAGGGGGCAGGCGTATCAGCCCCAGCATTTT
CASSHRGQAYQPQHF
>TRBJ1-6|TRBV2|once|-
TGTGCCACCCGGGAGAGCTCCTATAATTCACCCCTCCACTTT
CATRESSYNSPLHF
>TRBJ1-4|TRBV6-5|-|TRBD1
TGTGCCACCTCATACGCAGGGGGCCGTGGGGAAAAACTGTTTTTT
CATSYAGGRGEKLFF
>TRBJ2-7|TRBV9|-|-
TGTGCCAGCAGCCGGGGAGGAGACTACGAGCAGTACTTC
CASSRGGDYEQYF
>TRBJ2-1|TRBV29-1|-|-
TGCAGCGTTCCCCGCGCCCTGAGCTCCTACAATGAGCAGTTCTTC
CSVPRALSSYNEQFF
>TRBJ1-1|TRBV6-6|once|-
TGTGCCAGCAGCGAGGTCATGAACACTGAAGCTTTCTTT
CASSEVMNTEAFF
>TRBJ1-3|TRBV27|-|-
TGTGCCAGCAGACGCTTCCCTCTGGAGGGGCCTGGAAACACCATATATTTT
CASRRFPLEGPGNTIYF
>TRBJ1-5|TRBV30|once|-
TGTGCCTGGAGTGTACGCGGTCAGCCCCAGCATTTT
CAWSVRGQPQHF
>TRBJ2-3|TRBV15|-|-
TGTGCCACCAGCATAGCCACAGATACGCAGTATTTT
CATSIATDTQYF
>TRBJ1-1|TRBV10-3|-|-
TGTGCCATCAGTGAGTCTCCCCGCACACGAGGGAACACTGAAGCTTTCTTT
CAISESPRTRGNTEAFF
>TRBJ1-3|TRBV6-2/TRBV6-3|-|TRBD1
TGTGCCAGCAGTTACTACAGGGACAGATACACCATATATTTT
CASSYYRDRYTIYF
>TRBJ2-1|TRBV5-4|-|-
TGTGCCAGCAGCTTGAAACAGGCCTCCTACAATGAGCAGTTCTTC
CASSLKQASYNEQFF
>TRBJ2-3|TRBV5-6|-|TRBD2
TGTGCCAGCAGCTTGAGAGCGGGACGGTCAGATACGCAGTATTTT
CASSLRAGRSDTQYF
>TRBJ1-2|TRBV28|-|TRBD1
TGTGCCAGCACTATAACAGGGGGCGCCGACTATGGCTACACCTTC
CASTITGGADYGYTF
>TRBJ2-2|TRBV30|once|-
TGTGCCTGCCCTGGGGGCTCTGCGAACACCGGGGAGCTGTTTTTT
CACPGGSANTGELFF
>TRBJ2-2|TRBV5-1|-|TRBD2
TGCGCCAGCAGCTGGACTAGCGGGAGCCACGGGGAGCTGTTTTTT
CASSWTSGSHGELFF
>TRBJ1-4|TRBV7-9|-|TRBD1
TGTGCCAGCAGCTTAACAGGGGGCACTCACGAAAAACTGTTTTTT
CASSLTGGTHEKLFF
>TRBJ2-4|TRBV27|few|-
TGTGCCAGCAGCAATGGAGGGGGCGCGTACATTCAGTACTTC
CASSNGGGAYIQYF
>TRBJ1-1|TRBV18|once|-
TGTGCCAGCTCGGGGAGGGGGACTGAAGCTTTCTTT
CASSGRGTEAFF
>TRBJ1-2|TRBV7-9|-|-
TGTGCCAGCAGAGGACAGCCTAACTATGGCTACACCTTC
CASRGQPNYGYTF
>TRBJ2-1|TRBV19|-|-
TGTGCCAGTACCGTATGGGGTCGAGGGGGTGAGCAGTTCTTC
CASTVWGRGGEQFF
>TRBJ1-4|TRBV10-3|-|TRBD1
TGTGCCGTGCAACAGGGGGAGGGTGAAAAACTGTTTTTT
CAVQQGEGEKLFF
>TRBJ2-1|TRBV7-3|-|TRBD2
TGTGCCAGCAGCCGGACTAGCGGTTACAATGAGCAGTTCTTC
CASSRTSGYNEQFF
>TRBJ2-1|TRBV6-2/TRBV6-3|-|TRBD1
TGTGCCAGCAGCGGACAGGGGTTGAATGAGCAGTTCTTC
CASSGQGLNEQFF
>TRBJ2-7|TRBV6-5|-|-
TGTGCCAGCAGTCCCGGGAGCTACGAGCAGTACTTC
CASSPGSYEQYF
>TRBJ2-3|TRBV7-2|once|TRBD2
TGTGCCAGCAGCATAATAGCGGGTCTACCCCCCACAGATACGCAGTATTTT
CASSIIAGLPPTDTQYF
>TRBJ1-3|TRBV2|-|-
TGTGCCAGCAGTGAATATGGAGTCTCTGGAAACACCATATATTTT
CASSEYGVSGNTIYF
>TRBJ1-5|TRBV4-3|-|-
TGCGCCAGCAGCCAACTGGCGGGGGCTGGACAGCCCCAGCATTTT
CASSQLAGAGQPQHF
>TRBJ2-1|TRBV13|-|TRBD2
TGTGCCAGCAGTATCCCAGGGGCTAGCGGGAGATCGGGGACTGAGCAGTTCTTC
CASSIPGASGRSGTEQFF
>TRBJ2-3|TRBV19|-|-
TGTGCCAGTAGGTTCGGGACTACAGATACGCAGTATTTT
CASRFGTTDTQYF
>TRBJ2-3|TRBV7-3|-|-
TGTGCCAGCAGCTTAACGGACTACACAGATACGCAGTATTTT
CASSLTDYTDTQYF
>TRBJ2-1|TRBV9|once|TRBD1
TGTGCCAGCAGCGCCCGCGGGACAGGGGGCAATGAGCAGTTCTTC
CASSARGTGGNEQFF
>TRBJ2-7|TRBV5-1|-|-
TGCGCCAGCAGCTTTTCCCAGTCCGGGGCGGGAAGCTCCTACGAGCAGTACTTC
CASSFSQSGAGSSYEQYF
>TRBJ2-3|TRBV4-1|-|-
TGCGCCAGCAGCCAAGCCGGGACTAGCACAGATACGCAGTATTTT
CASSQAGTSTDTQYF
>TRBJ2-3|TRBV30|-|-
TGTGCCTGGAGTTATATAGCGGATACGCAGTATTTT
CAWSYIADTQYF
>TRBJ1-5|TRBV27|-|-
TGTGCCAGCAGGCGGGACCTCTCTGGGCCCCAGCATTTT
CASRRDLSGPQHF
>TRBJ1-2|TRBV5-4|-|TRBD1
TGTGCCAGCAGCCCCCCCCCAGGGGGCCTAGACTATGGCTACACCTTC
CASSPPPGGLDYGYTF
>TRBJ2-7|TRBV4-3|-|-
TGCGCCAGCAGCCAAGTCTTGCGGGACCCCTCCTACGAGCAGTACTTC
CASSQVLRDPSYEQYF
>TRBJ2-3|TRBV24-1|-|-
TGTGCCACCAGTGAGCCCCCAGGGATGACGCAGTATTTT
CATSEPPGMTQYF
>TRBJ1-2|TRBV5-1|-|TRBD1
TGCGCCAGCAGCCCTAGGGGGACAGGCCCCGACCAAAGAAATGGCTACACCTTC
CASSPRGTGPDQRNGYTF
>TRBJ2-1|TRBV7-8|-|TRBD2
TGTGCCAGCAGCCGCCCTTTGGGGCGGGAGAGTCTTAGGGAGCAGTTCTTC
CASSRPLGRESLREQFF
>TRBJ1-1|TRBV10-3|-|-
TGTGCCATCAGTGCCCCGGGGGACACTGAAGCTTTCTTT
CAISAPGDTEAFF
>TRBJ2-5|TRBV7-3|-|TRBD2
TGTGCCAGCAGCCTATCCGGGACTAGCCAAGAGACCCAGTACTTC
CASSLSGTSQETQYF
>TRBJ1-3|TRBV18|-|-
TGTGCCAGCTCACCTACGCGCCTAGGGGGAGTTGGAAACACCATATATTTT
CASSPTRLGGVGNTIYF
>TRBJ1-1|TRBV6-4|once|-
TGTGCCAGCAGGCGAGAGATGAACACTGAAGCTTTCTTT
CASRREMNTEAFF
>TRBJ2-7|TRBV7-2|once|-
TGTGCCAGCAGCGCGGGGGCGGGGAAGGGCGAGCAGTACTTC
CASSAGAGKGEQYF
>TRBJ1-6|TRBV6-5|-|-
TGTGCCAGCAGTCCCGGCAGCCCGGCGGATTCACCCCTCCACTTT
CASSPGSPADSPLHF
>TRBJ2-6|TRBV19|-|-
TGTGCCAGTAGTACGTACTCTGGGGCCAACGTCCTGACTTTC
CASSTYSGANVLTF
>TRBJ1-5|TRBV2|-|-
TGTGCCAGCAGTGACTCAGGAAGCAATCAGCCCCAGCATTTT
CASSDSGSNQPQHF
>TRBJ2-2|TRBV5-1|-|TRBD1
TGCGCCAGCAGCCCTAGACAGGGGGCCATCACCGGGGAGCTGTTTTTT
CASSPRQGAITGELFF
>TRBJ1-2|TRBV5-1|-|-
TGCGCCAGCAGCTTGTCCCTTTCAGGGGCCATTAACTATGGCTACACCTTC
CASSLSLSGAINYGYTF